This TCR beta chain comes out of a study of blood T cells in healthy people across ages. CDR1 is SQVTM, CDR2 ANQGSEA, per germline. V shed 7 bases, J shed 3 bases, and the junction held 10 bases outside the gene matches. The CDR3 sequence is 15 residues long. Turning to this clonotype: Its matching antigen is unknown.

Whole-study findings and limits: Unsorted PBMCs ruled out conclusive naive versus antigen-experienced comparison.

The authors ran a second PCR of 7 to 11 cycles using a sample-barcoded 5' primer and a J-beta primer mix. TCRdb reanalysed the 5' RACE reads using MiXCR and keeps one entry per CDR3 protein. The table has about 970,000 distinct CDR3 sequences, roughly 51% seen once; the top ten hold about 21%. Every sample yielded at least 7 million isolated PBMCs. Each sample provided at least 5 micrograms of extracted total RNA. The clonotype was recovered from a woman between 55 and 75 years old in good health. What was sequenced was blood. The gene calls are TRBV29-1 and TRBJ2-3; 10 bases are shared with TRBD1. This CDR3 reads CSAHDRGRRTDTQYF. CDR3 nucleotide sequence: TGCAGCGCACACGACAGGGGGCGCCGGACAGATACGCAGTATTTT.